The sequence of this TCR beta chain was determined in a study of blood T cell repertoires in COVID-19. Only in-frame clones appear in the TCRdb table, and some are missing; sequencing was by immunoSEQ multiplex PCR. The repertoire consists of approximately 170,000 clones, with 70% to 90% occurring once and the leading ten covering 4.4%. The V gene end was trimmed by 1 base and the J gene end by 9 bases; junction bases not matched to a gene: 5. Germline lookup yields CDR1 SGHTA and CDR2 FQGNSA. The CDR3 extends over 15 amino acids. The sequence was obtained from a woman aged 45-65 years who had recovered from COVID-19. V usage is TRBV7-2 and J usage is TRBJ1-6; 8 bases line up with TRBD1. The specimen was PBMCs or T cells enriched from blood (not recorded which). The CDR3 spells CASSLGGQARSPLHF. In nucleotides, the CDR3 is TGTGCCAGCAGCTTAGGGGGACAGGCTCGTTCACCCCTCCACTTT.